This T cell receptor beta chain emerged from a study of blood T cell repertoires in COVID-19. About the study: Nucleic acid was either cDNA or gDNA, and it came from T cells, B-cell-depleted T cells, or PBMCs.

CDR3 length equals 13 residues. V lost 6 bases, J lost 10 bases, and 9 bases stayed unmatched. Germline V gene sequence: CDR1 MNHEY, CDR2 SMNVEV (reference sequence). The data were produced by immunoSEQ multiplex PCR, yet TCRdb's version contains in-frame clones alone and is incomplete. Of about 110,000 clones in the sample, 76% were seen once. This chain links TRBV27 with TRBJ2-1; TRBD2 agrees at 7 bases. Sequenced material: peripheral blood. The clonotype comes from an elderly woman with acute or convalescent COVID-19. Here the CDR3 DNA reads TGTGCCAGCAGGTGGCAACCGGGACTAGAGCAGTTCTTC. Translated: CASRWQPGLEQFF.